This TCR beta chain comes out of a study of T-cell memory formation after mild COVID-19. Findings and caveats of the study: Whether day 37 second-wave clones are SARS-CoV-2-specific was not confirmed. The main location of contracting CD4+ clones was CM and EM, and that of contracting CD8+ clones was EMRA.

Germline lookup yields CDR1 SGHVS and CDR2 FNYEAQ. V was pared by 1 base and J by 0 bases, with 10 bases between. There are 15 residues in the CDR3. TCRdb re-called the 5' RACE reads with MiXCR, one entry per CDR3 protein. In the table there are 290,000 or so distinct CDR3 sequences, roughly a fifth of which are singletons. Of note for this clonotype: Its antigen is unidentified.

V gene TRBV7-6 combines with J gene TRBJ2-7; perhaps TRBD2 as D (5 bases). Sequencing was performed on PBMCs or a T cell subset sorted from them (not recorded which). The TCR comes from a young man who had mild COVID-19 (a few samples of this study predate the infection). Cell type and time point are not known. The CDR3 DNA follows: TGTGCCAGCAGCTTAGGTCAGGACTTCTCCTACGAGCAGTACTTC. It yields the protein CASSLGQDFSYEQYF.